The source of this T cell receptor beta chain is a study of blood T cell repertoires in COVID-19. About the study: The United States, Italy and Spain provided the acute and convalescent COVID-19 samples.

Sequenced by immunoSEQ multiplex PCR; TCRdb stores in-frame clones only, minus some. The sample lists about 250,000 clones; about 88% were seen once. The source material was PBMCs or T cells enriched from blood (not recorded which). The clonotype comes from a woman in her forties or fifties who had recovered from COVID-19.

The CDR3 loop reads CASSSGQGLTYEQYF. Here the CDR3 DNA reads TGTGCCAGTAGTTCCGGACAGGGGTTGACCTACGAGCAGTACTTC. This chain connects TRBV19 to TRBJ2-7; 9 nucleotides agree with TRBD1. Germline CDR1 is LNHDA and CDR2 is SQIVND (reference sequence). J was trimmed by 2 bases and V by 5 bases; bases with no gene match: 7. The CDR3 has 15 residues.